The 25 T cell receptor beta chains below come from one sample, sequenced in a study of response to subunit inactivated influenza vaccine. TCRdb fed the RT-PCR reads into MiXCR, producing one record per CDR3 protein. The sample lists under 750,000 distinct CDR3 sequences; around 11% were seen once. The starting material was PBMCs from blood, obtained on the day of vaccination. The receptors shown here come from a man aged 50-60 years who received an inactivated influenza vaccine.

The rearrangement uses TRBV11-1 and TRBJ2-1; 12 positions agree with TRBD2. V lost 2 bases and J lost 7; bases outside the gene matches: 12. Germline V CDR1 and CDR2: SGHAT, FQDESV (reference sequence). This CDR3 has 18 residues. The CDR3 bases are TGTGCCAGCAGCTTAATCGGACTAGCGGGATCTCTGGGGAATGAGCAGTTCTTC. It encodes CASSLIGLAGSLGNEQFF.

This clonotype occurred a few times. The chain recombines TRBV20-1 with TRBJ2-2, with TRBD2 matching over 9 bases. V lost 2 bases to trimming and J lost 0 bases; unmatched junction nucleotides: 4. The CDR3 loop spans 16 amino acids. Germline V gene lookup returns CDR1 DFQATT and CDR2 SNEGSKA (reference sequence). This CDR3 reads CSARMLAGPNTGELFF. CDR3 coding DNA: TGCAGTGCTAGAATGCTAGCGGGACCGAACACCGGGGAGCTGTTTTTT.

This clonotype was recorded a few times. V and J are TRBV5-1 and TRBJ2-5, with D possibly being TRBD2 (5 bases). The germline gives CDR1 SGHRS, CDR2 YFSETQ. The CDR3 runs to 14 residues. V was shortened by 0 bases and J by 5 bases, with 11 bases between the two germline ends. CDR3 nucleotides: TGCGCCAGCAGCTTGGTCCCGGGCGGGGAGACCCAGTACTTC. It translates to CASSLVPGGETQYF.

This clonotype was seen at least ten times. This chain joins TRBV29-1 and TRBJ2-1; tentative D call: TRBD2 (6 bases). V was shortened by 7 bases and J by 2 bases, with 15 bases between the two germline ends. The length of the CDR3 is 14 residues. The germline V gene has CDR1 SQVTM and CDR2 ANQGSEA. The CDR3 here is CSAGGVSTYNEQFF. DNA for the CDR3: TGCAGCGCCGGCGGGGTGTCTACCTACAATGAGCAGTTCTTC.

Only a few counts were recorded for this clonotype. The chain combines TRBV4-2 with TRBJ2-3; 8 bases are shared with TRBD2. Germline loops: CDR1 LGHNA, CDR2 YNFKEQ. J lost 5 bases, V lost 4 bases, and 17 bases had no gene match. There are 18 residues in the CDR3. CDR3 in DNA: TGTGCCAGCAGCCCTGAAGGGGGTATCGGGAGGGCCAAAGATACGCAGTATTTT. Protein product: CASSPEGGIGRAKDTQYF.

CDR3 sequence reads: CASSPTTGGTDTQYF. CDR3 DNA sequence: TGCGCCAGCAGCCCGACGACAGGGGGGACAGATACGCAGTATTTT. This rearrangement joins TRBV5-1 to TRBJ2-3; 9 bases line up with TRBD1. With 4 bases clipped from V and 3 bases from J, the junction kept 6 bases outside the gene matches. Germline V gene lookup returns CDR1 SGHRS and CDR2 YFSETQ. CDR3 size: 15 residues.

The chain has TRBV5-1 and TRBJ2-1; 9 bases fit TRBD2. The CDR3 has 17 residues. J lost 6 bases, V lost 0 bases, and 10 bases had no gene match. Germline V CDR1 and CDR2: SGHRS, YFSETQ. CDR3 protein: CASSLEPYGGGGNEQFF. The CDR3 region has the DNA TGCGCCAGCAGCTTGGAACCCTATGGCGGGGGGGGCAATGAGCAGTTCTTC.

There are a few counts of this clonotype. The rearrangement links TRBV20-1 to TRBJ1-6; possible D gene TRBD1, 6 bases. V was clipped by 2 bases and J by 7 bases, with 12 bases between them. CDR1 is DFQATT, CDR2 SNEGSKA, per germline (reference sequence). The CDR3 length is 14 residues. CDR3 residues: CSARRDTRNSPLHF. The CDR3 coding sequence is TGCAGTGCTAGAAGGGACACAAGAAATTCACCCCTCCACTTT.

Ten or more counts support this clonotype. V gene TRBV5-1 combines with J gene TRBJ1-1; D may be TRBD1 (5 bases). Germline V gene data show CDR1 as SGHRS and CDR2 as YFSETQ. The CDR3 spans 13 residues. Trimming shortened V by 5 bases and J by 1 base, and 9 bases separated the two germline ends. In DNA form, the CDR3 reads TGCGCCAGCAGGGCGGGACGGAACACTGAAGCTTTCTTT. This sequence encodes CASRAGRNTEAFF.

This sequence joins TRBV11-2 and TRBJ2-7; 12 nucleotides match TRBD2. Looked up from germline, CDR1 is SGHAT and CDR2 is FQNNGV. V was pared by 0 bases and J by 4 bases, with 7 bases of the junction left unmatched. The CDR3 runs to 17 residues. CDR3 nucleotides: TGTGCCAGCAGCTTAGACCGGGCTAGCGGGGGGGCTTACGAGCAGTACTTC. Translation gives CASSLDRASGGAYEQYF.

This clonotype was seen many times. The chain recombines TRBV5-1 with TRBJ2-4, with D perhaps matching TRBD1 (5 bases). The V end was cut by 0 bases, the J end by 8 bases, with 12 bases between. Germline-derived CDR1 and CDR2 are SGHRS and YFSETQ. This CDR3 is 14 amino acids long. The CDR3 region has the DNA TGCGCCAGCAGCTTGGACAGGTTGGGTGACATTCAGTACTTC. It is translated as CASSLDRLGDIQYF.

This clonotype was counted only a few times. V and J are TRBV28 and TRBJ1-1, with D hard to call. The CDR3 has 14 amino acids. The V and J ends lost 4 bases and 4 bases respectively, with 13 bases between them. The V gene's germline CDR1 is MDHEN and CDR2 SYDVKM. The chain's CDR3 is CASSSHGVGTEAFF. Here the CDR3 DNA reads TGTGCCAGCAGTTCCCATGGTGTAGGCACTGAAGCTTTCTTT. The entire variable domain, with the rest obtained from reference TRBV28 and TRBJ1-1, is as follows: DVKVTQSSRYLVKRTGEKVFLECVQDMDHENMFWYRQDPGLGLRLIYFSYDVKMKEKGDIPEGYSVSREKKERFSLILESASTNQTSMYLCASSSHGVGTEAFFGQGTRLTVV.

V gene TRBV10-3 combines with J gene TRBJ1-2; perhaps TRBD1 as D (5 bases). The CDR3 extends over 13 amino acids. Between the trimmed V and J ends, which lost 2 bases and 3 bases, there was a span of 7 bases. Germline V CDR1 and CDR2: ENHRY, SYGVKD. The CDR3 region has the DNA TGTGCCATCAGTGAGGGGGGTGACTATGGCTACACCTTC. Translating gives CAISEGGDYGYTF.

The chain uses TRBV2 and TRBJ1-6, with D possibly matching TRBD1 (5 bases). Trimming took 3 bases from V and 9 from J, leaving 9 bases between them. Germline loops: CDR1 SNHLY, CDR2 FYNNEI. The CDR3 loop spans 13 amino acids. The CDR3 DNA reads as TGTGCCAGCAGTGATACAGGAGGTTCACCCCTCCACTTT. Its translation is CASSDTGGSPLHF.

Only a few counts were recorded for this clonotype. The chain employs TRBV20-1 and TRBJ1-5, with D possibly matching TRBD1 (5 bases). Trimming cost V 3 bases and J 3 bases, with 9 bases left between them. The CDR3 sequence is 13 residues long. The germline V gene encodes CDR1 DFQATT and CDR2 SNEGSKA (reference sequence). CDR3 coding DNA: TGCAGTGCTAGTTTGGGGGACAATCAGCCCCAGCATTTT. Amino acids: CSASLGDNQPQHF.

The chain is built from TRBV2 and TRBJ2-3, with D uncertain. Per the germline V gene, CDR1 is SNHLY and CDR2 is FYNNEI. CDR3 size: 13 residues. The V gene lost 5 bases and the J gene lost 5 bases, with 11 bases spanning the gap. In DNA form, the CDR3 reads TGTGCCAGCAGTTCCCACCGTGAAGATACGCAGTATTTT. Amino acid sequence: CASSSHREDTQYF.

The sample holds a few counts of this clonotype. This rearrangement joins TRBV12-3 or TRBV12-4 to TRBJ2-1, with TRBD1 identical over 7 bases. The CDR3 spans 13 residues. V trimming: 5 bases; J trimming: 9 bases; junction bases outside the gene matches: 7. The CDR3 sequence: CASSPTGAPEQFF. The CDR3 coding sequence is TGTGCCAGCAGTCCTACAGGGGCCCCTGAGCAGTTCTTC.

This clonotype has only a few counts. V gene TRBV10-3 combines with J gene TRBJ1-2, with no clear D. CDR3 length: 16 amino acids. Per germline, CDR1 ENHRY and CDR2 SYGVKD. Trimming shortened V by 3 bases and J by 6 bases, and 20 bases separated the two germline ends. CDR3 region: CAISDHSATRANGYTF. In DNA, the CDR3 is TGTGCCATCAGTGACCATTCAGCTACGAGGGCCAATGGCTACACCTTC.

This clonotype appeared a few times. The chain has TRBV20-1 and TRBJ2-2, with 9 nucleotides matching TRBD1. Per the germline V gene, CDR1 is DFQATT and CDR2 is SNEGSKA (reference sequence). The CDR3 totals 14 residues. V gave up 2 bases and J gave up 3 bases; unmatched junction bases: 1. CDR3 DNA sequence: TGCAGTGCTAGACGACAGGGGGACACCGGGGAGCTGTTTTTT. As protein: CSARRQGDTGELFF.

This clonotype was detected many times. This chain connects TRBV6-2 or TRBV6-3 to TRBJ1-1; no definite D call. The germline V gene encodes CDR1 MNHEY and CDR2 SVGEGT. The V and J ends lost 0 bases and 1 base respectively, with 12 bases between them. This CDR3 contains 16 residues. The CDR3 DNA is TGTGCCAGCAGTTACTCGATGGCTCGGGGGAACACTGAAGCTTTCTTT. Amino acid sequence: CASSYSMARGNTEAFF.

There are a few counts of this clonotype. The rearrangement links TRBV7-2 to TRBJ2-3; no clear D gene. V lost 2 bases, J lost 0 bases, and 9 bases lay in between. The germline V gene has CDR1 SGHTA and CDR2 FQGNSA. The CDR3 runs to 15 residues. CDR3 bases: TGTGCCAGCAGCTTAAACGGGTTTAGCACAGATACGCAGTATTTT. It codes for CASSLNGFSTDTQYF.

The rearrangement uses TRBV3-1 and TRBJ1-2; D remains unclear. With 0 bases removed from V and 4 bases from J, the gap between germline ends came to 6 bases. The CDR3 has 13 amino acids. Per germline, CDR1 LGHDT and CDR2 YNNKEL (reference sequence). The CDR3 region is CASSQDIAYGYTF. The CDR3 DNA follows: TGTGCCAGCAGCCAAGATATAGCCTATGGCTACACCTTC.

The chain couples TRBV6-1 to TRBJ2-3; 7 nucleotides agree with TRBD1. The CDR3 contains 14 residues. The germline V gene has CDR1 MNHNS and CDR2 SASEGT. The trim removed 6 bases at V and 4 bases at J, leaving 7 bases unmatched. CDR3 protein: CASSLRDSSDTQYF. CDR3 DNA sequence: TGTGCCAGCAGCCTAAGGGACAGCTCAGATACGCAGTATTTT.

The V call is TRBV27, the J call TRBJ1-6, with D possibly matching TRBD1 (6 bases). The CDR3 runs 15 residues. Germline V gene sequence: CDR1 MNHEY, CDR2 SMNVEV (reference sequence). Trimming shortened V by 5 bases and J by 5 bases, and 13 bases separated the two germline ends. For the CDR3, the DNA is TGTGCCAGCAGTGCGGGACACAGCAATAATTCACCCCTCCACTTT. It is translated as CASSAGHSNNSPLHF.

This clonotype showed up just a few times. This chain connects TRBV7-2 to TRBJ2-1; TRBD1 aligns across 7 bases. This CDR3 is built from 12 residues. CDR1 is SGHTA and CDR2 is FQGNSA in the germline V gene. The ends lost 5 bases at V and 10 bases at J; junction bases unmatched: 5. CDR3 nucleotides: TGTGCCAGCAGCCGTAGGGACAGCGAGCAGTTCTTC. Translating it yields CASSRRDSEQFF.